A selection of T cell receptor beta chains follows, all from one sample in a study of cytomegalovirus exposure and HLA in healthy donors. Data came from immunoSEQ multiplex PCR; TCRdb stores just in-frame clones and leaves some out. The data show roughly 160,000 clones, about four fifths seen once. Specimen: PBMCs. The receptors derive from a man aged 45 to 65 in good health and CMV-seropositive. Each CDR3 is given with its conserved first and last residue. A D gene is named only where the DNA matches it firmly.

d_gene,v_gene,CDR3aa
NA,TRBV2,CASRVGGDTEAFF
TRBD1,TRBV28,CASREGGDYGYTF
NA,TRBV19,CASSIRTRGNEQFF
NA,TRBV5-5,CASSLGQGSSYEQYF
NA,TRBV7-8,CASSLMSSSNSPLHF
TRBD2,TRBV11-2,CASSLGGTSGDTQYF
TRBD1,TRBV28,CASSTAGTGNQPQHF
NA,TRBV7-7,CASSLVGRVHGSETQYF
NA,TRBV10-3,CAISESETQGYTF
TRBD2,TRBV7-2,CASTRLSGAQETQYF
TRBD2,TRBV28,CASTTASGGFNEQFF
TRBD1,TRBV6-5,CASSYSIQGNYEQYF
NA,TRBV7-7,CASSFTGSSETQYF
TRBD2,TRBV4-1,CASSRSPGGTSYEQYF
TRBD1,TRBV7-2,CASSDPGGYYGGYTF
TRBD1,TRBV11-2,CASSFGTARTEAFF
TRBD1,TRBV19,CASSATGTGGSGNTIYF
NA,TRBV5-1,CASSRRLDDADTQYF
TRBD1,TRBV29-1,CSVRGQGGTGELFF
NA,TRBV11-2,CASSPGYTEAFF
NA,TRBV6-6,CASSYAGTPNNSPLHF
NA,TRBV29-1,CSAGVDFNSYEQYF
TRBD1,TRBV6-5,CASSQVLGQGEEAFF
NA,TRBV7-6,CASSQWGGGATEAFF
NA,TRBV18,CASSTYRSKNTEAFF
NA,TRBV28,CASSLSSGGYSGNTIYF
NA,TRBV29-1,CSAEGLGNTIYF
TRBD1,TRBV7-9,CASSFVPTGLDGYTF
NA,TRBV28,CASSLGGLYGYTF
TRBD1,TRBV11-2,CASSPTGTGLSYEQYF
TRBD1,TRBV19,CASTITGALGQPQHF
TRBD1,TRBV28,CASRMGQGPYEQYF
NA,TRBV6-1,CASSEGGWLETQYF
NA,TRBV28,CASSLRFPGHHNQPQHF
NA,TRBV4-3,CASSQDPLLSGELFF
NA,TRBV6-1,CASSRTDRAEQYF
TRBD2,TRBV9,CASSVLAGGTDTQYF
NA,TRBV9,CASSDPTGGIEAFF
NA,TRBV7-2,CASSLGANTGELFF
NA,TRBV7-9,CAGSPGVFEQFF
TRBD2,TRBV11-2,CASSSGLAGVNEQYF
NA,TRBV18,CASSPLDNLNYGYTF
NA,TRBV7-9,CTSSPLLGQGTGELFF
TRBD1,TRBV6-5,CASSYVPGQVGGVQYF
TRBD2,TRBV29-1,CSVAGGDTDTQYF
NA,TRBV18,CASSPRGDSSSYEQYF
TRBD2,TRBV28,CASRAGLAGSYNEQFF
TRBD1,TRBV7-2,CASSSYSGGVDGYTF
TRBD2,TRBV7-3,CASSLMASGDLSYNEQFF
NA,TRBV18,CASSPFGGPDNEQFF
NA,TRBV4-3,CASSQVRAEANEQYF